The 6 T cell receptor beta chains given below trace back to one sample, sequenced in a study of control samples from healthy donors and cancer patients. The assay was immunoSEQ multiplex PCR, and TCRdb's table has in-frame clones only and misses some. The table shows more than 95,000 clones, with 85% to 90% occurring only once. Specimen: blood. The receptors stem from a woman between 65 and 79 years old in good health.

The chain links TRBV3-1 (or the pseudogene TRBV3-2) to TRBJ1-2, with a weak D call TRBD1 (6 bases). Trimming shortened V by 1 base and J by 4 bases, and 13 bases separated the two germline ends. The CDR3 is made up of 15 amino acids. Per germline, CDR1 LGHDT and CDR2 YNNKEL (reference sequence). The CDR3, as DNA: TGTGCCAGCAGCCAAGGTGGAGTGGACAGCTATGGCTACACCTTC. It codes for CASSQGGVDSYGYTF.

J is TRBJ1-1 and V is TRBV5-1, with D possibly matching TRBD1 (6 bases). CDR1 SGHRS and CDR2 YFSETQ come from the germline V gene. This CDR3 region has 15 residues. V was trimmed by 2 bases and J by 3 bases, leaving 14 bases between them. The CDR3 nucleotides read TGCGCCAGCAGCTTTCGTGGGGGCCGGGACACTGAAGCTTTCTTT. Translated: CASSFRGGRDTEAFF.

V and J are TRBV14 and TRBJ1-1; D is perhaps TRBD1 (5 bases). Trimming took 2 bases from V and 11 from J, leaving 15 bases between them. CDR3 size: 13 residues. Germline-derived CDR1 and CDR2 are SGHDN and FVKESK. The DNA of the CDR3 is TGTGCCAGCAGCCAAAACCGGGGGTATCGGGCTTTCTTT. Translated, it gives CASSQNRGYRAFF.

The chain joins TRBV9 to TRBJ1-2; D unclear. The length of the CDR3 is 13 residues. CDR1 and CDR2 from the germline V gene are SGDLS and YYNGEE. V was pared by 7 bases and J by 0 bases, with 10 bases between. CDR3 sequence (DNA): TGTGCCAGCCCCCCAGAGCCTAACTATGGCTACACCTTC. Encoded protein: CASPPEPNYGYTF.

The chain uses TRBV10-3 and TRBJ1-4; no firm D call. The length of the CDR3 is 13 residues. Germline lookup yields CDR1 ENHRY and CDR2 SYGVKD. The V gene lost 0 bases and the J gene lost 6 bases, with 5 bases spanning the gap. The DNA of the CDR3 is TGTGCCATCAGTGAGTCAGCGGATGAAAAACTGTTTTTT. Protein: CAISESADEKLFF.

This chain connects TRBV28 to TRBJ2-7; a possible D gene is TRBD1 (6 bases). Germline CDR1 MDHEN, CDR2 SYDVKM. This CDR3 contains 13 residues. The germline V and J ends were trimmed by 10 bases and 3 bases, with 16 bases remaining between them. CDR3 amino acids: CATLRQEIYEQYF. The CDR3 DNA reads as TGTGCCACTCTACGACAGGAAATCTACGAGCAGTACTTC.